This record looks at one T cell receptor (beta chain) sequence and its context. Its target is not known. A read error may explain this, as a much larger clone is one base away. A read error is likely, as this CDR3 ends without the conserved phenylalanine or tryptophan. The data were taken from a study of T cells in Graves' hyperthyroidism and ophthalmopathy. Study at large: Peripheral blood draws took place at initial diagnosis, ahead of any treatment.

The investigators amplified TCR beta CDR3 regions from RNA transcripts. Primed by the HTBI set, a first-round RT-PCR was run on the TCR CDR3. MiXCR, applied by TCRdb to the multiplex PCR reads, yields one record per CDR3 protein. There are 600,000 to 800,000 distinct CDR3 sequences in the sample; under 45% occur only once, and more than 25% lies in the top ten. Absent ophthalmopathy progression within 18 months defined stable Graves' hyperthyroidism. Pregnant or lactating patients were excluded, as were those with uncontrolled infection or other autoimmune disease. CDR3 length: 12 amino acids. Germline CDR1 and CDR2: MGHDK and SYGVNS. V lost 8 bases, J lost 4 bases, and 11 bases lay in between. Broader study findings: The majority of expanded thyroid clonotypes above 0.001 also appeared in blood.

The genes are TRBV25-1 and TRBJ1-1; D is perhaps TRBD1 (6 bases). The specimen sequenced was blood. The receptor's source is a woman between 35 and 50 years old with Graves' hyperthyroidism. Here the CDR3 reads CASGGLGTEAFS. The CDR3 DNA is TGTGCCAGCGGGGGGCTGGGCACTGAAGCTTTCTCT.